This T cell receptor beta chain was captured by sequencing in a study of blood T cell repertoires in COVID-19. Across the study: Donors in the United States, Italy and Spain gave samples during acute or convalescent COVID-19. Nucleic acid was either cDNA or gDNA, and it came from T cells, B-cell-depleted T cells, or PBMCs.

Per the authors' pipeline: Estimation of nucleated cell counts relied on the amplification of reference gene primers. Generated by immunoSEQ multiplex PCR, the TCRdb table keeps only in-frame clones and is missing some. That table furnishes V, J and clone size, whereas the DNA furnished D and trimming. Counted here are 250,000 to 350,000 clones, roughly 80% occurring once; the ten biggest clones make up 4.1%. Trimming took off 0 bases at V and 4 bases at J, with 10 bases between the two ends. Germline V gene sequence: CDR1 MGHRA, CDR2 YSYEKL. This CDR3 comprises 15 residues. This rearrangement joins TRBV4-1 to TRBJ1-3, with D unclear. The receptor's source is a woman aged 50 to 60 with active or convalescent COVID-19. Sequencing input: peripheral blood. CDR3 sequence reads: CASSQDMAVGNTIYF. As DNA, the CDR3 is TGCGCCAGCAGCCAAGATATGGCAGTAGGAAACACCATATATTTT.